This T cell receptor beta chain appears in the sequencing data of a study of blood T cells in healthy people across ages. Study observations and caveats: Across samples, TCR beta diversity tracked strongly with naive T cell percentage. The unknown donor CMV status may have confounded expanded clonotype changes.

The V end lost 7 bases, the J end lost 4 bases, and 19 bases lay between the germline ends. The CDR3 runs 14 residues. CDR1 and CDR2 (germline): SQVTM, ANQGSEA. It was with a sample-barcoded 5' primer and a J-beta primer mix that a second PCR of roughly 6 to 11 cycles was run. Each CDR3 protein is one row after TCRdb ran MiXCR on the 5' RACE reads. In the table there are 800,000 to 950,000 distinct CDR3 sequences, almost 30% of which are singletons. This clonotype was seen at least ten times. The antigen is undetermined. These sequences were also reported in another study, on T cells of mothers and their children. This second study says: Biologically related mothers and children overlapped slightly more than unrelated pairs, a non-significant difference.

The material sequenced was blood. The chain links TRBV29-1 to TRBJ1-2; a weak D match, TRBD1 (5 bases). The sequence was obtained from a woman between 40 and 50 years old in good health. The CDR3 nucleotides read TGCAGCGGCTCGCTGGGACGGAAGATCTATGGCTACACCTTC. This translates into CSGSLGRKIYGYTF.